Presented here are 22 T cell receptor beta chains from one specimen sequenced in a study of neurological immune-mediated disorders. A single record per CDR3 protein comes from TCRdb applying MiXCR to the 5' RACE reads. The data hold 40,000 to 55,000 distinct CDR3 sequences, with 10% observed a single time. Sequenced material: PBMCs. The receptor source for this set is a woman aged 40 to 50 with HTLV-1-associated myelopathy (HAM/TSP).

This clonotype was recorded many times. The chain couples TRBV5-6 to TRBJ1-2; 7 bases are shared with TRBD1. The CDR3 spans 14 residues. Trimming removed 4 bases from V and 4 bases from J; junction bases left unmatched: 7. Looked up from germline, CDR1 is SGHDT and CDR2 is YYEEEE. CDR3 residues: CASSQRQGSYGYTF. The CDR3 DNA sequence: TGTGCCAGCAGCCAACGACAGGGAAGCTATGGCTACACCTTC.

This clonotype was detected many times. This chain joins TRBV4-3 and TRBJ1-1; 10 bases are shared with TRBD1. The J segment lost 2 bases and the V segment lost 2 bases, leaving 5 bases of the junction unmatched. The CDR3 is 16 residues long. CDR1 LGHNA and CDR2 YSLEER come from the germline V gene. DNA for the CDR3: TGCGCCAGCAGCCAATGGACAGGGGGAGAAAACACTGAAGCTTTCTTT. Translating gives CASSQWTGGENTEAFF.

This clonotype was detected many times. The chain carries TRBV7-2 and TRBJ2-5; D is uncertain. The germline V gene has CDR1 SGHTA and CDR2 FQGNSA. The CDR3 contains 14 residues. Trimming took off 2 bases at V and 0 bases at J, with 7 bases between the two ends. Written as DNA, the CDR3 is TGTGCCAGCAGCTTACGACGGAACCAAGAGACCCAGTACTTC. It codes for CASSLRRNQETQYF.

This clonotype was seen many times. The genes are TRBV7-3 and TRBJ2-2, with 8 positions matching TRBD1. V shed 5 bases, J shed 4 bases, and the junction held 3 bases outside the gene matches. Germline assignment: CDR1 SGHTA and CDR2 FQGTGA. This CDR3 has 14 residues. CDR3 sequence (DNA): TGTGCCAGCAGCCCAGGGGGCCGCACCGGGGAGCTGTTTTTT. Its translation is CASSPGGRTGELFF.

This clonotype was observed many times. The V and J genes are TRBV6-5 and TRBJ2-3; D remains unclear. CDR1 and CDR2 (germline): MNHEY, SVGAGI. V was trimmed by 0 bases and J by 9 bases, leaving 13 bases between them. CDR3 length: 14 residues. CDR3 bases: TGTGCCAGCAGTTACTCGAGTTTGGCTCGAACGCAGTATTTT. This sequence encodes CASSYSSLARTQYF.

The chain recombines TRBV6-2 or TRBV6-3 with TRBJ1-5, with D possibly being TRBD1 (5 bases). V lost 5 bases and J lost 11, with 31 bases in between. CDR3 length: 18 amino acids. Germline V gives CDR1 MNHEY, CDR2 SVGEGT. CDR3 nucleotides: TGTGCCAGCAGTGAACACCCAGGGCCTGTTACGCATGCCCAGACCCAGCATTTT. Translated: CASSEHPGPVTHAQTQHF.

Ten or more counts support this clonotype. The chain carries TRBV2 and TRBJ1-4; D remains unclear. Germline loops: CDR1 SNHLY, CDR2 FYNNEI. This CDR3 comprises 11 residues. Trimming removed 5 bases from V and 6 bases from J, with 4 bases in between. CDR3 sequence (DNA): TGTGCCAGCAGTCTACATGAAAAACTGTTTTTT. Encoded protein: CASSLHEKLFF.

Many counts were recorded for this clonotype. The chain uses TRBV20-1 and TRBJ2-7; D may correspond to TRBD1 or TRBD2 (5 bases each). Trimming cost V 3 bases and J 0 bases, with 12 bases left between them. Germline CDR1 DFQATT, CDR2 SNEGSKA (reference sequence). This CDR3 region has 14 residues. In nucleotides, the CDR3 is TGCAGTGCTAGCATGGGGACGGACTCCTACGAGCAGTACTTC. Amino acid sequence: CSASMGTDSYEQYF.

This clonotype showed up many times. This rearrangement joins TRBV6-1 to TRBJ2-2, with 11 bases that match TRBD2. Trimming cost V 3 bases and J 5 bases; bases outside gene matches: 11. The CDR3 contains 18 residues. CDR1 and CDR2 from the germline V gene are MNHNS and SASEGT. For the CDR3, the DNA is TGTGCCAGCAGTGATGGTTTAACTAGCGGGGGCATGACCGGGGAGCTGTTTTTT. It encodes CASSDGLTSGGMTGELFF.

The chain joins TRBV20-1 to TRBJ2-1; D is possibly TRBD1 or TRBD2 (5 bases each). V lost 1 base and J lost 5, with 15 bases in between. The CDR3 spans 15 residues. Germline CDR1 and CDR2: DFQATT and SNEGSKA (reference sequence). CDR3 region: CSARVRGTTNNEQFF. CDR3 nucleotides: TGCAGTGCTAGAGTCCGAGGGACCACCAACAATGAGCAGTTCTTC.

This clonotype was seen at least ten times. The V call is TRBV12-3 or TRBV12-4, the J call TRBJ1-4; 7 nucleotides agree with TRBD1. The trim removed 6 bases at V and 5 bases at J, leaving 6 bases unmatched. CDR3 length: 14 amino acids. CDR3 sequence reads: CASSLTGPNEKLFF. CDR3 nucleotides: TGTGCCAGCAGCTTGACAGGGCCGAATGAAAAACTGTTTTTT.

This clonotype has at least ten counts. The rearrangement links TRBV30 to TRBJ2-3; D remains ambiguous. The CDR3 runs 17 residues. Germline assignment: CDR1 GTSNPN and CDR2 SVGIG (reference sequence). Trimming stripped 3 bases from V and 5 bases from J, with 24 bases between. The CDR3 DNA reads as TGTGCCTGGAGATTCTCACCGGGCCATGCCGACCGAGATACGCAGTATTTT. Protein product: CAWRFSPGHADRDTQYF. The entire variable domain, with the rest obtained from reference TRBV30 and TRBJ2-3, is as follows: SQTIHQWPATLVQPVGSPLSLECTVEGTSNPNLYWYRQAAGRGLQLLFYSVGIGQISSEVPQNLSASRPQDRQFILSSKKLLLSDSGFYLCAWRFSPGHADRDTQYFGPGTRLTVL.

This clonotype was seen repeatedly, ten times or more. The chain employs TRBV9 and TRBJ1-6; D might be TRBD1 (5 bases). Trimming pared 4 bases from V and 15 bases from J, leaving 17 bases between. This CDR3 is built from 13 residues. Germline-derived CDR1 and CDR2 are SGDLS and YYNGEE. The CDR3 DNA reads TGTGCCAGCAGCCCAGGGCGAGGGGAGTTCCTCCACTTT. Its translation is CASSPGRGEFLHF.

This clonotype was observed many times. The chain recombines TRBV24-1 with TRBJ2-5; D is possibly TRBD1 (6 bases). Germline lookup yields CDR1 KGHDR and CDR2 SFDVKD. This CDR3 is 15 amino acids long. The V end lost 4 bases, the J end lost 1 base, and 12 bases lay between the germline ends. In DNA, the CDR3 is TGTGCCACCAGTGACTCCGCAGGGGTCCAAGAGACCCAGTACTTC. Translating it yields CATSDSAGVQETQYF.

This clonotype was seen at least ten times. The chain joins TRBV4-1 to TRBJ1-2; D may be TRBD1 (6 bases). CDR1 and CDR2 from the germline V gene are MGHRA and YSYEKL. Trimming left V 4 bases short and J 8 bases short, with 14 bases between. This CDR3 spans 13 amino acids. Written as DNA, the CDR3 is TGCGCCAGCAGCCCCCGGGGGGCAAAAGGCTACACCTTC. As protein: CASSPRGAKGYTF.

Many counts were recorded for this clonotype. The V call is TRBV20-1, the J call TRBJ2-3; 7 nucleotides agree with TRBD1. V shed 0 bases, J shed 4 bases, and the junction held 7 bases outside the gene matches. Germline CDR1 DFQATT, CDR2 SNEGSKA (reference sequence). The length of the CDR3 is 15 residues. DNA for the CDR3: TGCAGTGCTAGAGATGCGGCAGGGGGTCCAGATACGCAGTATTTT. It yields the protein CSARDAAGGPDTQYF.

This clonotype was counted ten times or more. A read error may account for a junction end that differs from germline. The V call is TRBV7-8, the J call TRBJ2-3; D call uncertain. CDR1 is SGHVS and CDR2 is FQNEAQ in the germline V gene. The CDR3 loop spans 14 amino acids. CDR3 sequence (DNA): TGTGCCAGCAGTTTAGGTGCAAACGCAGATACGCAGTATTTT. This encodes CASSLGANADTQYF.

This clonotype was detected ten times or more. This chain connects TRBV7-6 to TRBJ1-1; 9 bases map to TRBD1. The J segment lost 4 bases and the V segment lost 5 bases, leaving 8 bases of the junction unmatched. Germline V CDR1 and CDR2: SGHVS, FNYEAQ. The CDR3 runs 15 residues. As DNA, the CDR3 is TGTGCCAGCAGCCGTCCCGGGACAGGGACCACTGAAGCTTTCTTT. The encoded protein is CASSRPGTGTTEAFF. Supplemented by reference TRBV7-6 and TRBJ1-1, the full variable domain reads GAGVSQSPRYKVTKRGQDVALRCDPISGHVSLYWYRQALGQGPEFLTYFNYEAQQDKSGLPNDRFSAERPEGSISTLTIQRTEQRDSAMYRCASSRPGTGTTEAFFGQGTRLTVV.

On this clonotype: Since a much larger clone is just one base distant, this may be a read error. The gene calls are TRBV7-2 and TRBJ1-4, with TRBD1 matching over 7 bases. The CDR3 sequence is 15 residues long. Germline CDR1 and CDR2: SGHTA and FQGNSA. CDR3 residues: CAGSHRTGLDEKLFF. For the CDR3, the DNA is TGTGCCGGCAGCCATCGGACAGGCTTGGATGAAAAACTTTTTTTT.

This clonotype has ten or more counts. The chain is built from TRBV20-1 and TRBJ2-1; 7 bases match TRBD2. V was pared by 3 bases and J by 2 bases, with 1 base of the junction left unmatched. This CDR3 is built from 13 residues. Germline CDR1 reads DFQATT; CDR2 reads SNEGSKA (reference sequence). The CDR3 bases are TGCAGTGCTAGTCGGGGGGCCTACAATGAGCAGTTCTTC. This codes for CSASRGAYNEQFF.

This clonotype was seen repeatedly, ten times or more. This chain uses TRBV20-1 with TRBJ2-3; tentatively, D is TRBD1 (5 bases). CDR3 size: 13 residues. Germline-derived CDR1 and CDR2 are DFQATT and SNEGSKA (reference sequence). This CDR3 is CSAWGASLDTQYF. In DNA form, the CDR3 reads TGCAGCGCATGGGGCGCGAGCCTCGATACGCAGTATTTT.

The chain joins TRBV19 to TRBJ1-1; perhaps TRBD1 as D (6 bases). V gave up 7 bases and J gave up 5 bases, with 14 bases separating them. Germline lookup yields CDR1 LNHDA and CDR2 SQIVND (reference sequence). CDR3 length equals 13 residues. This CDR3 reads CASNETRGTEAFF. The CDR3 region has the DNA TGTGCCAGTAACGAGACAAGGGGGACTGAAGCTTTCTTT.